The following is a TCR beta chain sequence with its context. This sample was taken from a study of cytomegalovirus exposure and HLA in healthy donors. PCR employed 60 Vbeta and 13 Jbeta primers. Repertoires were generated with immunoSEQ multiplex PCR, while TCRdb's copy carries only in-frame clones and drops some. This sample has roughly 150,000 clones, with 77% found just once. The germline V gene has CDR1 SGHTA and CDR2 FQGNSA. V shed 4 bases, J shed 4 bases, and the junction held 7 bases outside the gene matches. CDR3 size: 16 residues. This clonotype originated in a male donor in good health and CMV-seronegative. The specimen was PBMCs. The chain is built from TRBV7-2 and TRBJ2-7, with 13 bases aligning to TRBD2. The CDR3 DNA reads as TGTGCCAGCAGCTACTGGACTAGCGGGAGCAGGTACGAGCAGTACTTC. It codes for CASSYWTSGSRYEQYF.